This TCR beta chain was recorded in a study of control samples from healthy donors and cancer patients. Method: immunoSEQ multiplex PCR; TCRdb's copy keeps in-frame clones and lacks some. The sample lists 120,000 or so clones, about 95% occurring once. This clone was found once. The ends were cut back, 0 bases at V and 2 bases at J, with 10 bases in the middle. Germline V gene data show CDR1 as SGHDT and CDR2 as YYEEEE. This CDR3 contains 15 residues. The V call is TRBV5-6, the J call TRBJ2-3; D perhaps matches TRBD2 (6 bases). This receptor was obtained from a man between 25 and 39 years old in good health. Sequenced: blood. DNA for the CDR3: TGTGCCAGCAGCTTGGGGGGACTGAACACAGATACGCAGTATTTT. It translates to CASSLGGLNTDTQYF.